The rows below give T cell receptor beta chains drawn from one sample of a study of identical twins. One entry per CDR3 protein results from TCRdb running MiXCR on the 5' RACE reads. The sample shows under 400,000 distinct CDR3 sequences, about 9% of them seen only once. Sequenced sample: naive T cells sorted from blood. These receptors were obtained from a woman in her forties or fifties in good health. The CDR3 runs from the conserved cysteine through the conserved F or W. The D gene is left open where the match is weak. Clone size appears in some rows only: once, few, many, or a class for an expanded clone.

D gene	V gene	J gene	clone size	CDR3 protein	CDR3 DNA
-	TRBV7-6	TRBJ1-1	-	CASSSDGGGITEAFF	TGTGCCAGCAGCTCGGATGGGGGAGGGATCACTGAAGCTTTCTTT
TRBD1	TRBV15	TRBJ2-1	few	CATRDGDRAYNEQFF	TGTGCCACCAGGGACGGGGACAGGGCGTACAATGAGCAGTTCTTC
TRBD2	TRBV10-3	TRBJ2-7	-	CAIKVGLAVDYEQYF	TGTGCCATAAAAGTGGGACTAGCGGTAGACTACGAGCAGTACTTC
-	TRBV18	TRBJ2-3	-	CASSQSWGQDTQYF	TGTGCCAGCTCACAATCATGGGGGCAAGATACGCAGTATTTT
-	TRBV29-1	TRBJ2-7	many	CSADGGGGAYEQYF	TGCAGCGCCGACGGGGGCGGAGGAGCCTACGAGCAGTACTTC
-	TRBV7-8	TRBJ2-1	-	CASSLVPSRSYNEQFF	TGTGCCAGCAGCTTAGTACCCTCCCGCTCCTACAATGAGCAGTTCTTC
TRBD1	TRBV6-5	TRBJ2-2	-	CASSYSTWAGGVVGAGELFF	TGTGCCAGCAGTTACTCGACTTGGGCAGGGGGAGTGGTTGGCGCCGGGGAGCTGTTTTTT
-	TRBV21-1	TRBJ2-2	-	CASSKSGGQGGRLNTGELFF	TGTGCCAGCAGCAAATCGGGGGGACAGGGTGGCCGCCTGAACACCGGGGAGCTGTTTTTT
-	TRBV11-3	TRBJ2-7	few	CASAKGPARGAYEQYF	TGTGCCAGCGCTAAAGGCCCAGCGCGCGGGGCCTACGAGCAGTACTTC
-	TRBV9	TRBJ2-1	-	CASSGLVSYNEQFF	TGTGCCAGCAGCGGACTAGTCTCCTACAATGAGCAGTTCTTC
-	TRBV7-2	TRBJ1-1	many	CASSQGGTNTEAFF	TGTGCCAGCAGTCAGGGTGGGACCAACACTGAAGCTTTCTTT
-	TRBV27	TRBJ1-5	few	CASSLQSNQPQHF	TGTGCCAGCAGTTTACAGAGCAATCAGCCCCAGCATTTT
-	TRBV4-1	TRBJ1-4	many	CASSHAGSGGGNSNEKLFF	TGCGCCAGCAGCCACGCGGGATCGGGGGGGGGCAACTCCAATGAAAAACTGTTTTTT
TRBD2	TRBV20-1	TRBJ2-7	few	CSARSPGLAGVSYEQYF	TGCAGTGCTAGATCCCCGGGACTAGCGGGAGTCTCCTACGAGCAGTACTTC
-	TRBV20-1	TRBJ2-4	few	CSAIPTGVKNIQYF	TGCAGTGCTATCCCAACGGGGGTCAAAAACATTCAGTACTTC
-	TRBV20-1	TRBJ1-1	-	CSARDAGAGEAFF	TGCAGTGCTAGAGATGCGGGGGCAGGTGAAGCTTTCTTT
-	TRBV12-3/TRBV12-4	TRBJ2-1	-	CASSLSFYNEQFF	TGTGCCAGCAGTCTCTCGTTCTACAATGAGCAGTTCTTC
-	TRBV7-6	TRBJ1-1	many	CASSLAGTPTEAFF	TGTGCCAGCAGCTTAGCAGGGACCCCCACTGAAGCTTTCTTT
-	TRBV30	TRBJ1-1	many	CAWSGTDEAFF	TGTGCCTGGAGTGGCACGGATGAAGCTTTCTTT
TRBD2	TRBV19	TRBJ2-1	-	CASTDWAGGPYNEQFF	TGTGCCAGTACGGACTGGGCGGGAGGGCCCTACAATGAGCAGTTCTTC
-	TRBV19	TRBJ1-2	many	CASSMEGLPDGYTF	TGTGCCAGTAGTATGGAAGGTCTTCCGGATGGCTACACCTTC
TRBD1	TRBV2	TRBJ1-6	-	CASRPKPTGEGGSPLHF	TGTGCCAGCAGGCCCAAGCCGACAGGGGAAGGAGGATCACCCCTCCACTTT
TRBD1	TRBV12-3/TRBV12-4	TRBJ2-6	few	CASSNRPGQAASYSGANVLTF	TGTGCCAGCAGCAATCGACCGGGACAGGCGGCTTCCTACTCTGGGGCCAACGTCCTGACTTTC
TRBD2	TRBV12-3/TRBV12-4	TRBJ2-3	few	CASSLFAGGLSSTDTQYF	TGTGCCAGCAGTTTATTCGCGGGAGGCCTGTCTAGCACAGATACGCAGTATTTT
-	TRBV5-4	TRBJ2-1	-	CASSSYDGNEQFF	TGTGCCAGCAGCAGCTATGATGGGAATGAGCAGTTCTTC
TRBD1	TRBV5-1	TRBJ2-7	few	CASSSTGVGYEQYF	TGCGCCAGCAGCTCTACAGGGGTGGGGTACGAGCAGTACTTC
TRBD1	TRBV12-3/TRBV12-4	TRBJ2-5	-	CASSPDRGGETQYF	TGTGCCAGCAGTCCCGACAGGGGAGGAGAGACCCAGTACTTC
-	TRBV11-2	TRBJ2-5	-	CASTEIRASGETQYF	TGTGCCAGCACCGAAATCAGGGCCTCTGGCGAGACCCAGTACTTC
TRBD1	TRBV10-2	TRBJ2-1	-	CASADPTGGGFEQFF	TGCGCCAGCGCCGACCCGACAGGGGGCGGCTTTGAGCAGTTCTTC
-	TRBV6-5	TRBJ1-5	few	CASRGGFSNQPQHF	TGTGCCAGCAGGGGCGGTTTTAGCAATCAGCCCCAGCATTTT
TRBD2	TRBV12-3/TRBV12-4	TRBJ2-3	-	CASTFRGVAGETDTQYF	TGTGCCAGCACTTTCCGGGGGGTAGCGGGAGAGACAGATACGCAGTATTTT
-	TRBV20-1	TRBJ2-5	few	CSARDQIRGETQYF	TGCAGTGCTAGAGATCAGATTAGAGGGGAGACCCAGTACTTC